The rows below give T cell receptor beta chains drawn from one sample of a study of lymphopenia after photon versus proton radiotherapy. Repertoires were generated with immunoSEQ multiplex PCR, while TCRdb's copy carries only in-frame clones and drops some. The table lists fewer than 20,000 clones, 88% of them singletons. The source material was peripheral blood, sampled from a patient treated with proton-based radiotherapy. All receptors derive from a man between 65 and 85 years old with pancreatic cancer. CDR3s include the opening cysteine and the closing phenylalanine or tryptophan. The order of the fields is V gene, clone size, D gene, J gene, CDR3 DNA, CDR3 protein. A D gene is named only where the DNA matches it firmly. Where a row states a size, it is once, few, many or the class of an expanded clone; other rows omit it.

V gene: TRBV7-3
clone size: -
D gene: -
J gene: TRBJ2-5
CDR3 DNA: TGTGCCAGCAGCTCCGGACCCCGCGAGACCCAGTACTTC
CDR3 protein: CASSSGPRETQYF

V gene: TRBV25-1
clone size: once
D gene: -
J gene: TRBJ2-3
CDR3 DNA: TGTGCCAGCAGAGCTAACGGGGGGCCAGCAGATACGCAGTATTTT
CDR3 protein: CASRANGGPADTQYF

V gene: TRBV9
clone size: -
D gene: TRBD1
J gene: TRBJ1-1
CDR3 DNA: TGTGCCAGCAGCGTCGTTGACAGGGCTGAGGGCATGAACACTGAAGCTTTCTTT
CDR3 protein: CASSVVDRAEGMNTEAFF

V gene: TRBV27
clone size: -
D gene: -
J gene: TRBJ2-7
CDR3 DNA: TGTGCCAGCAGAACTCCAAGCAAAAGCTACGAGCAGTACTTC
CDR3 protein: CASRTPSKSYEQYF

V gene: TRBV9
clone size: -
D gene: -
J gene: TRBJ2-1
CDR3 DNA: TGTGCCAGCAGCAGGACGGGAGAGTCGAATGAGCAGTTCTTC
CDR3 protein: CASSRTGESNEQFF

V gene: TRBV30
clone size: -
D gene: -
J gene: TRBJ2-7
CDR3 DNA: TGTGCCTGGAATTACGGGTATGCCGAGCAGTACTTC
CDR3 protein: CAWNYGYAEQYF

V gene: TRBV6-6
clone size: -
D gene: -
J gene: TRBJ2-7
CDR3 DNA: TGTGCCAGCAGTTACGATGGGGGCCGAGAGTACGAGCAGTACTTC
CDR3 protein: CASSYDGGREYEQYF

V gene: TRBV2
clone size: -
D gene: TRBD2
J gene: TRBJ2-1
CDR3 DNA: TGTGCCAGCCGTTTGGTACTAGCGGGAGAAGGTGAGCAGTTCTTC
CDR3 protein: CASRLVLAGEGEQFF

V gene: TRBV4-1
clone size: -
D gene: TRBD1
J gene: TRBJ2-7
CDR3 DNA: TGCGCCAGCAGCCAAATCCCTTCTCGACAGGGGTTCTACGAGCAGTACTTC
CDR3 protein: CASSQIPSRQGFYEQYF

V gene: TRBV5-4
clone size: -
D gene: -
J gene: TRBJ1-2
CDR3 DNA: TGTGCCAGCAGCCGAGACGGTAACTATGGCTACACCTTC
CDR3 protein: CASSRDGNYGYTF

V gene: TRBV25-1
clone size: -
D gene: -
J gene: TRBJ2-5
CDR3 DNA: TGTGCCAGCAGTGAATCAGTACAAGAGACCCAGTACTTC
CDR3 protein: CASSESVQETQYF

V gene: TRBV7-9
clone size: once
D gene: -
J gene: TRBJ2-5
CDR3 DNA: TGTGCCAGCAGCTGGACTCGGGAAGAGACCCAGTACTTC
CDR3 protein: CASSWTREETQYF

V gene: TRBV14
clone size: -
D gene: -
J gene: TRBJ2-2
CDR3 DNA: TGTGCCAGCAGCCAAGCTTCGGGACTGGCCGGGGAGCTGTTTTTT
CDR3 protein: CASSQASGLAGELFF

V gene: TRBV7-9
clone size: -
D gene: -
J gene: TRBJ2-3
CDR3 DNA: TGTGCCAGCAGCCGAGACACAGATACGCAGTATTTT
CDR3 protein: CASSRDTDTQYF

V gene: TRBV25-1
clone size: -
D gene: -
J gene: TRBJ2-2
CDR3 DNA: TGTGCCAGCAGTGAATACGGCCAGATAAACACCGGGGAGCTGTTTTTT
CDR3 protein: CASSEYGQINTGELFF

V gene: TRBV28
clone size: -
D gene: -
J gene: TRBJ2-7
CDR3 DNA: TGTGCCAGCAGCGATCCGGCGGGTCGCTCCTACGAGCAGTACTTC
CDR3 protein: CASSDPAGRSYEQYF

V gene: TRBV11-2
clone size: -
D gene: TRBD2
J gene: TRBJ2-2
CDR3 DNA: TGTGCCAGCAGCTCCCGGACTAGCGGACCAACCGGGGAGCTGTTTTTT
CDR3 protein: CASSSRTSGPTGELFF

V gene: TRBV5-4
clone size: -
D gene: -
J gene: TRBJ2-3
CDR3 DNA: TGTGCCAGCAGCCAGGAGGGGGCAGAGGATACGCAGTATTTT
CDR3 protein: CASSQEGAEDTQYF

V gene: TRBV5-1
clone size: -
D gene: -
J gene: TRBJ2-5
CDR3 DNA: TGCGCCAGCAGCTTGGCCCTGGACCTTATGGAGACCCAGTACTTC
CDR3 protein: CASSLALDLMETQYF

V gene: TRBV28
clone size: -
D gene: -
J gene: TRBJ2-1
CDR3 DNA: TGTGCCAGCAGTTTATGGACAGATTCCTACAATGAGCAGTTCTTC
CDR3 protein: CASSLWTDSYNEQFF